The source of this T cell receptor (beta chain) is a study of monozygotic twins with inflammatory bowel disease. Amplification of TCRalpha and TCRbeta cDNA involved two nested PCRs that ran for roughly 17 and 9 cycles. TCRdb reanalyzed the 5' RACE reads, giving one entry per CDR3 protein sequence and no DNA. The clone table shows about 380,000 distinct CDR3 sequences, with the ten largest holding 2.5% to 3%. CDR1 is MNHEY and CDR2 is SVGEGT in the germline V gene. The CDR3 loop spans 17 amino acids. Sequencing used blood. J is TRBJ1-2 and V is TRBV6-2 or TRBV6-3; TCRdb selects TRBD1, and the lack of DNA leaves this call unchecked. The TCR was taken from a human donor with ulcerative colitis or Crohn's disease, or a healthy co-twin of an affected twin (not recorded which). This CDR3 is CASSSRRDRTFNYGYTF.